The clone carrying this TCR beta chain was seen a few times. As yet, its antigen is unknown. These data come from a study of T cell repertoires in cytomegalovirus infection. Overall study context: Matching HLA type and CMV infection were both indicated by public TCR beta signatures. Findings and limits, study-wide: In two of eight donors, the top clonotype was HLA-C-restricted CMV-specific.

TCRdb used MiXCR to reprocess the reads, holding one entry per CDR3 protein. Of roughly 180,000 distinct CDR3 sequences listed, about a fifth are singletons. CDR1 LGHNA and CDR2 YNFKEQ come from the germline V gene. V lost 0 bases and J lost 4; bases outside the gene matches: 2. The CDR3 runs 15 residues. The input for sequencing was CD8+ T cells from cultured PBMCs, taken from culture after CMV antigen stimulation. The chain links TRBV4-2 to TRBJ1-1; 10 nucleotides align to TRBD1. The origin of this receptor is a human donor in good health (CMV status not recorded). Some clones in this sample may be carry-over from other donors' samples. CDR3 nucleotide sequence: TGTGCCAGCAGCCAAGACCGGACAGGGGGCACTGAAGCTTTCTTT. Protein: CASSQDRTGGTEAFF.